This TCR beta chain was identified during a study of blood T cell repertoires in COVID-19. Study overall: From the United States, Italy and Spain came samples of acute and convalescent COVID-19. Sources were T cells, B-cell-depleted T cells, or PBMCs; the material itself was cDNA or gDNA.

Trimming at V came to 5 bases and at J to 5 bases, leaving 1 base not matched to a gene. The CDR3 covers 11 residues. Germline values: CDR1 DFQATT, CDR2 SNEGSKA (reference sequence). In the source study's methods: Using reference gene primer amplification, nucleated cell counts were estimated. TCRdb's copy holds only in-frame clones and misses some; the assay was immunoSEQ multiplex PCR. That table supplies the V and J calls and clone size; D and trimming were determined from the DNA. The repertoire consists of 150,000 or so clones, with just over 90% occurring once and the leading ten covering approximately 2.4%.

What was sequenced was peripheral blood. The J gene is TRBJ2-5, the V gene TRBV20-1; 8 bases align to TRBD1. This receptor was taken from a man between 18 and 35 years old with acute or convalescent COVID-19. Here the CDR3 reads CSAHRGETQYF. Here the CDR3 DNA reads TGCAGTGCTCACAGGGGGGAGACCCAGTACTTC.